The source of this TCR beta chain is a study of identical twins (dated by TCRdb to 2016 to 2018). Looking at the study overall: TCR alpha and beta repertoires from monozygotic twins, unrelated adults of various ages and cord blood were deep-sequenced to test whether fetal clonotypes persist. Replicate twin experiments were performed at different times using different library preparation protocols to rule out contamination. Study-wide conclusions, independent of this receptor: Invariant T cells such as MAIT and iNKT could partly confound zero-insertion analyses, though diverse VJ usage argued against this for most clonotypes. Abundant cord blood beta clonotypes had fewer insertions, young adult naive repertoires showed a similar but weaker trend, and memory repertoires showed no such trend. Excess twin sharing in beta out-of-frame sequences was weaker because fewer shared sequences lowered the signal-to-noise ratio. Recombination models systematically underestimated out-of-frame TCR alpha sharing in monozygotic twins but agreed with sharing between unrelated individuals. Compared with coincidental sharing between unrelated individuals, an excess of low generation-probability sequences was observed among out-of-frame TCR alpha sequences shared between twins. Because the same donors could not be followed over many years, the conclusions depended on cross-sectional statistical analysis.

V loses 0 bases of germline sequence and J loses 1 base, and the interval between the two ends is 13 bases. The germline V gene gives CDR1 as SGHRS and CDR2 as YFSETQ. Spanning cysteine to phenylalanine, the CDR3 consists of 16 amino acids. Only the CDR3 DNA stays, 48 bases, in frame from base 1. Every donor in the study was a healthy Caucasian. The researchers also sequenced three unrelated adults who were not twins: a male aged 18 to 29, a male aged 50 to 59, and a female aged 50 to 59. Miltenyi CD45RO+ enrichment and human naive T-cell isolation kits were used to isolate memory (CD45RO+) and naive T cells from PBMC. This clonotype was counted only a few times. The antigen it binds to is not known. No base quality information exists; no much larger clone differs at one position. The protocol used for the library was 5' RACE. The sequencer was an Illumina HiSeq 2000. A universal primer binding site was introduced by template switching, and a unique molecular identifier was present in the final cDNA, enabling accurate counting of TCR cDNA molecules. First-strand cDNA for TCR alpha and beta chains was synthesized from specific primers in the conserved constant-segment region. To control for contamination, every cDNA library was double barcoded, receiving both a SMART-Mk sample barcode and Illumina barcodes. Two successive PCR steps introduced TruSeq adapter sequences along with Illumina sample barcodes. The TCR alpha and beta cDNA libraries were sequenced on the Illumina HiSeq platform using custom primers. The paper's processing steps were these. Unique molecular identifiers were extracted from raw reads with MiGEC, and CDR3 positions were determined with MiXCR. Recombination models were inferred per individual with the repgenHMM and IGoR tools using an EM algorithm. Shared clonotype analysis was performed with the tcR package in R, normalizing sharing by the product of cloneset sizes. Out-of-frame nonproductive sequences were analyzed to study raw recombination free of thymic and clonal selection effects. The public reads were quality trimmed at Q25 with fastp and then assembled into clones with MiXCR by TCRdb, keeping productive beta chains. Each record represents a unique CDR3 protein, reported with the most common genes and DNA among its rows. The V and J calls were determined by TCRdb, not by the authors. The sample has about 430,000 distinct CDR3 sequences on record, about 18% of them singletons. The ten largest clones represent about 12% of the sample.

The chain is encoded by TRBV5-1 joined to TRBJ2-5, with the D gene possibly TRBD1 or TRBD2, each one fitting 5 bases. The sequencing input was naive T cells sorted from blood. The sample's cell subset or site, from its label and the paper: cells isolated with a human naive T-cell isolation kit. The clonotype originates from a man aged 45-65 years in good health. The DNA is TGCGCCAGCAGCTTGGATGGGGGAAGGGGCCAAGAGACCCAGTACTTC. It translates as CASSLDGGRGQETQYF.